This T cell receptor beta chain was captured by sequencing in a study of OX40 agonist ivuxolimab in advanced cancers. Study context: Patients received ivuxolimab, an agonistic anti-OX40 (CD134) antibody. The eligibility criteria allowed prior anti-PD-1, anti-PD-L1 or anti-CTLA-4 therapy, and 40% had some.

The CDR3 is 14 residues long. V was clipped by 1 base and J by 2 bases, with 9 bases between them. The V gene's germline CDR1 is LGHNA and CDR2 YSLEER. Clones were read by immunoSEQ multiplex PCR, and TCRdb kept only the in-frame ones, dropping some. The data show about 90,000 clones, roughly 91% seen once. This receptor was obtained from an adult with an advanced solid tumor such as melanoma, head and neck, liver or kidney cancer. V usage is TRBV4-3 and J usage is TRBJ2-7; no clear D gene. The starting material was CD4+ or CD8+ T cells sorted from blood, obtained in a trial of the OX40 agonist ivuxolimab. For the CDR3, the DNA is TGCGCCAGCAGCCAAGCCCTTGGAACCTACGAGCAGTACTTC. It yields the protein CASSQALGTYEQYF.